What follows describes a single T cell receptor (beta chain). The data were taken from a study of blood T cells in healthy people across ages. The use of a sample-barcoded 5' primer and a J-beta primer mix characterized a second PCR of about 7 to 12 cycles. TCRdb used MiXCR to reprocess the 5' RACE reads, holding one entry per CDR3 protein. The sample yields around 900,000 distinct CDR3 sequences, 25% to 35% seen once. Germline CDR1 is MNHEY and CDR2 is SVGEGT. This CDR3 has 16 residues. The sequencing input was blood. This chain uses TRBV6-2 or TRBV6-3 with TRBJ2-5, with a tentative D call TRBD2 (6 bases). The J call may be in error: the DNA end matches TRBJ2-7 better. The TCR sequence derives from a woman aged 80 or older in good health. The CDR3 is CASSYVRGRSVYEQYF. The DNA of the CDR3 is TGTGCCAGCAGTTACGTGCGGGGAAGGTCCGTCTACGAGCAGTACTTC.